This TCR beta chain came from a study of shared clonotypes between healthy human individuals. Profiling relied on immunoSEQ multiplex PCR, and the TCRdb table lists in-frame clones only, not all of them. Of around 500,000 clones listed, around 79% are singletons. From germline, CDR1 is SNHLY and CDR2 FYNNEI. The CDR3 extends over 18 amino acids. Trimming removed 8 bases from V and 0 bases from J; junction bases left unmatched: 16. The genes are TRBV2 and TRBJ2-3; 8 nucleotides line up with TRBD2. The sample comprised PBMCs. The source is a woman aged 40 to 50 in good health. Some clones in this sample may be carry-over from other donors' samples. CDR3 region: CASGGPTSGDSSTDTQYF. The CDR3 nucleotides are TGTGCCAGCGGCGGCCCTACTAGCGGAGACTCTAGCACAGATACGCAGTATTTT. Variable domain in full (rest from reference TRBV2 and TRBJ2-3): EPEVTQTPSHQVTQMGQEVILRCVPISNHLYFYWYRQILGQKVEFLVSFYNNEISEKSEIFDDQFSVERPDGSNFTLKIRSTKLEDSAMYFCASGGPTSGDSSTDTQYFGPGTRLTVL.